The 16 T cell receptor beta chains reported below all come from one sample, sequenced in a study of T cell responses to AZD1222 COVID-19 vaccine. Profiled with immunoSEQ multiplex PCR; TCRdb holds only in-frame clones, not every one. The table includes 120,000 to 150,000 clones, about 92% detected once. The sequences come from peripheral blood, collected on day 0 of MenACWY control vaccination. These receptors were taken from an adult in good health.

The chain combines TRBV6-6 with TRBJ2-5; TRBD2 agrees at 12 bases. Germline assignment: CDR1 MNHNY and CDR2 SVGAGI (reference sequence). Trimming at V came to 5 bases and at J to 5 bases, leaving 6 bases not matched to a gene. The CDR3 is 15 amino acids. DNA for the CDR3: TGTGCCAGCAGTCCCGGACTAGCGGGGAGGGAGACCCAGTACTTC. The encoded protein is CASSPGLAGRETQYF.

The CDR3 protein is CASKFSVNVLTF. CDR3 in DNA: TGTGCCAGCAAATTCTCAGTCAACGTCCTGACTTTC. V gene TRBV11-3 combines with J gene TRBJ2-6; D uncertain. The CDR3 loop spans 12 amino acids. Between the trimmed V and J ends, which lost 7 bases and 9 bases, there was a span of 10 bases. Germline CDR1 SGHNT, CDR2 YENEEA.

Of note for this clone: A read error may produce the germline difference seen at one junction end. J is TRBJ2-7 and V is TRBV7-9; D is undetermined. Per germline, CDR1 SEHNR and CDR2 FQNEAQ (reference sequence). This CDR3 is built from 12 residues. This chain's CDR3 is CASSPTRTDVDF. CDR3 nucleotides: TGTGCCAGCAGCCCAACCCGGACGGATGTTGATTTC.

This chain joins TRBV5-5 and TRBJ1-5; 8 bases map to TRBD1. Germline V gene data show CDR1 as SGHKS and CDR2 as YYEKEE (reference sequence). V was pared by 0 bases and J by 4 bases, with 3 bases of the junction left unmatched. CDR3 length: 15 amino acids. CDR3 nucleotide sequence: TGTGCCAGCAGCTTGGCGGGACAGGAAAATCAGCCCCAGCATTTT. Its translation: CASSLAGQENQPQHF.

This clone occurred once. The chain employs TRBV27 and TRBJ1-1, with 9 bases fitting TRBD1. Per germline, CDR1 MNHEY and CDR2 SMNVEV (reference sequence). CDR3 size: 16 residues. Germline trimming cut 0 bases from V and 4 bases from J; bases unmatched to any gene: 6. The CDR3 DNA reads TGTGCCAGCAGTTTATCGGGGACAGGGTTAGGCACTGAAGCTTTCTTT. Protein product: CASSLSGTGLGTEAFF.

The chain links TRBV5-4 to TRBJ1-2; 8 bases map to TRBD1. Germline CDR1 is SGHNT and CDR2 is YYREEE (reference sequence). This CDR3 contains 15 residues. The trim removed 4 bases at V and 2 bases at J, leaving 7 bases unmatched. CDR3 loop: CASSTEDRANYGYTF. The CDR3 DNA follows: TGTGCCAGCAGCACGGAGGACAGGGCCAACTATGGCTACACCTTC.

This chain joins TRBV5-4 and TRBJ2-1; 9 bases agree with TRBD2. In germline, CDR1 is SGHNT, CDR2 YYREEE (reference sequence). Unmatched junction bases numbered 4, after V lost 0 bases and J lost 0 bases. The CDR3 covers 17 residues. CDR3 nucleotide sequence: TGTGCCAGCAGCTTGGGTGGCGGGGGGGTCTCCTACAATGAGCAGTTCTTC. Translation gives CASSLGGGGVSYNEQFF.

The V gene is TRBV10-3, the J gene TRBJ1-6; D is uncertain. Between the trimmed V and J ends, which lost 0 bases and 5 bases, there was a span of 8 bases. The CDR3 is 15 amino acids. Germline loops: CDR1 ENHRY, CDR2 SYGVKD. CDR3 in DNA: TGTGCCATCAGTGAGTCCGAACGGAATAATTCACCCCTCCACTTT. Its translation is CAISESERNNSPLHF.

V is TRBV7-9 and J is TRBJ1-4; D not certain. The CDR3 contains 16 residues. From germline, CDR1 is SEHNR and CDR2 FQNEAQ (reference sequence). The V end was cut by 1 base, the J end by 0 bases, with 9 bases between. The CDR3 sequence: CASSLDAVATNEKLFF. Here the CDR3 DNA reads TGTGCCAGCAGCTTAGATGCCGTCGCAACTAATGAAAAACTGTTTTTT. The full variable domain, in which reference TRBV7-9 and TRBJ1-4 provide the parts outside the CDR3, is DTGVSQNPRHKITKRGQNVTFRCDPISEHNRLYWYRQTLGQGPEFLTYFQNEAQLEKSRLLSDRFSAERPKGSFSTLEIQRTEQGDSAMYLCASSLDAVATNEKLFFGSGTQLSVL.

CDR3 in DNA: TGCGCCAGCAGCAGGGACAGGGTGGGCTCACCCCTCCACTTT. It specifies CASSRDRVGSPLHF. The chain links TRBV5-1 to TRBJ1-6; 9 bases match TRBD1. Germline V gene sequence: CDR1 SGHRS, CDR2 YFSETQ. With 4 bases clipped from V and 10 bases from J, the junction kept 6 bases outside the gene matches. This CDR3 contains 14 residues.

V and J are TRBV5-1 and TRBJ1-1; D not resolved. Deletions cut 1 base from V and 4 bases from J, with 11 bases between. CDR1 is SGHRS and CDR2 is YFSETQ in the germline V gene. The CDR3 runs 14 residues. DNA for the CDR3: TGCGCCAGCAGCTTGCTCCAGACGGGCACTGAAGCTTTCTTT. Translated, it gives CASSLLQTGTEAFF.

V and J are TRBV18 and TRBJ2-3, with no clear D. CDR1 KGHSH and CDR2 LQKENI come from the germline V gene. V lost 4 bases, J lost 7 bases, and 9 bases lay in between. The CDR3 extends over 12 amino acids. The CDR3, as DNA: TGTGCCAGCTCACTGGAGCGAAATACGCAGTATTTT. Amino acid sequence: CASSLERNTQYF. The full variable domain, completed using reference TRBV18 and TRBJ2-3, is NAGVMQNPRHLVRRRGQEARLRCSPMKGHSHVYWYRQLPEEGLKFMVYLQKENIIDESGMPKERFSAEFPKEGPSILRIQQVVRGDSAAYFCASSLERNTQYFGPGTRLTVL.

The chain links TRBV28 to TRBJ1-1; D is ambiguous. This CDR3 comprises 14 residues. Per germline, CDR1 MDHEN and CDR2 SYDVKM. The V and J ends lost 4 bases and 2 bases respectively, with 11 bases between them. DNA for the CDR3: TGTGCCAGCAGTTCACCCCCGGACAACACTGAAGCTTTCTTT. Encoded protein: CASSSPPDNTEAFF.

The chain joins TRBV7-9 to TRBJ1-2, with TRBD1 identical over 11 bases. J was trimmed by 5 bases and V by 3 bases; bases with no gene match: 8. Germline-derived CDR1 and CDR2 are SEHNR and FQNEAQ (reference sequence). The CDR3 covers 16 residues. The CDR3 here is CASSLGTGTGGYGYTF. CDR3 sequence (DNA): TGTGCCAGCAGCTTGGGAACCGGGACAGGGGGTTATGGCTACACCTTC. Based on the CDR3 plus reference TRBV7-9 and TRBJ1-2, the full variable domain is DTGVSQNPRHKITKRGQNVTFRCDPISEHNRLYWYRQTLGQGPEFLTYFQNEAQLEKSRLLSDRFSAERPKGSFSTLEIQRTEQGDSAMYLCASSLGTGTGGYGYTFGSGTRLTVV.

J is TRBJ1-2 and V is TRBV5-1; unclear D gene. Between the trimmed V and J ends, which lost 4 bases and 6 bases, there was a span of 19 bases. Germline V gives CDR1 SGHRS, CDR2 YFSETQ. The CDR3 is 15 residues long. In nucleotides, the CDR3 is TGCGCCAGCAGCCAGAGGAACACCGGGGTACATGGCTACACCTTC. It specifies CASSQRNTGVHGYTF.

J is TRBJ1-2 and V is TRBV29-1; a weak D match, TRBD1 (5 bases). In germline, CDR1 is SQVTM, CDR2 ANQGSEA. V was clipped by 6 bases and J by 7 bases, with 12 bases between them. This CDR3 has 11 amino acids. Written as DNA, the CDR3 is TGCAGCGTGTATCAGGGTAGTGGCTACACCTTC. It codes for CSVYQGSGYTF.